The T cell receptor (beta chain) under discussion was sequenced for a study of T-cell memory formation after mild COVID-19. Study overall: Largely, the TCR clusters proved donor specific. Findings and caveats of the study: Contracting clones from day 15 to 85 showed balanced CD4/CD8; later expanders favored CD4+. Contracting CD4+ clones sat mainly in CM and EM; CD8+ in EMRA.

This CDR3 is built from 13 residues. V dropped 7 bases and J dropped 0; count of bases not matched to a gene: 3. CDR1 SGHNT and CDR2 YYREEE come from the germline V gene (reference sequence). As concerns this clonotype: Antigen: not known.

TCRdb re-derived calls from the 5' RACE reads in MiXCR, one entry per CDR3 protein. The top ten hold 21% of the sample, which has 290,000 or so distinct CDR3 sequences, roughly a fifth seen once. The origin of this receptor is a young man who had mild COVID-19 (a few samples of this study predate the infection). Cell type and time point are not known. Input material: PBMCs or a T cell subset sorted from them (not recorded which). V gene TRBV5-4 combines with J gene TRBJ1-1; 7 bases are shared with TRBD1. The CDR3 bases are TGTGCCAGCGGGGGACAGATGAACACTGAAGCTTTCTTT. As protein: CASGGQMNTEAFF.